This section outlines one TCR beta chain sequence together with its context. The length of the CDR3 is 18 residues. CDR1 and CDR2 from the germline V gene are LNHNV and YYDKDF (reference sequence). V shed 1 base and J 4 bases; nucleotides not matched to a gene: 14. The data originate from a study of beta chain features in type 1 diabetes. cDNA synthesis used the whole RNA isolate, giving expressed TCRB sequences. TCRdb keeps only in-frame clones here, not all; method: immunoSEQ multiplex PCR. The sample records around 430,000 clones, around 28% being singletons. Sequenced sample: naive CD4+ T cells from blood. The receptor's source is a man aged 18 to 29 in good health. The chain uses TRBV15 and TRBJ2-7; 9 bases map to TRBD2. The CDR3 nucleotides read TGTGCCACCAGCAGAGCGACTAGCGGAGTCACGACTGCATACGAGCAGTACTTC. It yields the protein CATSRATSGVTTAYEQYF.